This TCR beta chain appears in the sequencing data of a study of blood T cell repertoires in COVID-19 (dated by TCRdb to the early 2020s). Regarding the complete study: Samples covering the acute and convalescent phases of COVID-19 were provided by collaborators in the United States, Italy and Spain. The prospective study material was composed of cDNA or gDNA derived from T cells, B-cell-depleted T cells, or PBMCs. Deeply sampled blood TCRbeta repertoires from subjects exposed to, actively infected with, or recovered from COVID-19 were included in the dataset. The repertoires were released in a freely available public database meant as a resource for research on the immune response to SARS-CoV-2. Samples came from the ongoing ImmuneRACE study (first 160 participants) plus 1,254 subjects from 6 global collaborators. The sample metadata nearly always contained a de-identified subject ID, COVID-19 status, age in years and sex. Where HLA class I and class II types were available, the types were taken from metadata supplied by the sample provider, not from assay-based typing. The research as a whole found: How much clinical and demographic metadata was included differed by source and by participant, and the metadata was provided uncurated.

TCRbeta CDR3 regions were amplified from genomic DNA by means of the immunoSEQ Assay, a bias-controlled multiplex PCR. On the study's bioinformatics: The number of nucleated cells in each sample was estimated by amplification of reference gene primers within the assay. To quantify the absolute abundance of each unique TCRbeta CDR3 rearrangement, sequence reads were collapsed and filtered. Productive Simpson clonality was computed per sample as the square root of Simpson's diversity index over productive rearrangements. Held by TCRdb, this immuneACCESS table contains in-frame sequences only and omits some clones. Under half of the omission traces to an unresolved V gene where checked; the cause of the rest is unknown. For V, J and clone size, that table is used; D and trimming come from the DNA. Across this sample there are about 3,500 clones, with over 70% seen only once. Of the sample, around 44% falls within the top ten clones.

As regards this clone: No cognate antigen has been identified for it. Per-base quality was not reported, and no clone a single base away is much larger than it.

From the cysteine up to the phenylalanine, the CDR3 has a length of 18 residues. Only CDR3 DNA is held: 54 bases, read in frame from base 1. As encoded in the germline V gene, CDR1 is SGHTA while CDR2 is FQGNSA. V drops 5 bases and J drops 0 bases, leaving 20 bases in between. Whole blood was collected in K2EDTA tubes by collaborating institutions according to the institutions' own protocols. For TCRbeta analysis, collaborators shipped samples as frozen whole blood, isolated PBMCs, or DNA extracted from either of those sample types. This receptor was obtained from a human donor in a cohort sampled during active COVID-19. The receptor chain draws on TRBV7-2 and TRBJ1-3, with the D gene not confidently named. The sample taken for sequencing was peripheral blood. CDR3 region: CASSPRGREARSGNTIYF. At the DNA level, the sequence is TGTGCCAGCAGCCCTCGAGGGCGGGAGGCGCGCTCTGGAAACACCATATATTTT.